Listed below are T cell receptor beta chains from one sample, sequenced in a study of human T cells and chemical hapten exposure. TCRdb passed the reads through MiXCR, listing each CDR3 protein once. Here the sample spans around 120,000 distinct CDR3 sequences, over 7.5% being singletons. The sequenced sample consisted of whole blood. These TCRs come from a human donor in good health. Some clones in this sample may be carry-over from other donors' samples. Both conserved end residues are part of each CDR3. Each record gives: CDR3 length, D gene, J gene, V gene, clone size, CDR3 DNA, CDR3 protein. A D gene is named only where the DNA matches it firmly. Part of the rows lack a size; the others show once, few, many or a class for expanded clones.

length: 14; D: TRBD1; J: TRBJ1-5; V: TRBV6-5; size: many; DNA: TGTGCCAGCAGCCAAGGACAGGGCGATCAGCCCCAGCATTTT; CDR3: CASSQGQGDQPQHF
length: 19; D: TRBD2; J: TRBJ2-7; V: TRBV12-3/TRBV12-4; size: few; DNA: TGTGCCAGCAGTCCATTCGGGAGATCTCCGGGACTAGCCCATGGGGAGCAGTACTTC; CDR3: CASSPFGRSPGLAHGEQYF
length: 13; D: NA; J: TRBJ1-4; V: TRBV7-9; size: many; DNA: TGTGCCAGCAGAAGCTACAGGGCTGAAAAACTGTTTTTT; CDR3: CASRSYRAEKLFF
length: 12; D: NA; J: TRBJ1-2; V: TRBV29-1; size: many; DNA: TGCAGCGCCGTCGAAGGGGGCTATGGCTACACCTTC; CDR3: CSAVEGGYGYTF
length: 11; D: NA; J: TRBJ2-1; V: TRBV29-1; size: NA; DNA: TGCAGCGTTGATCGTGGAGTTACGGAGTTCTTC; CDR3: CSVDRGVTEFF
length: 11; D: NA; J: TRBJ2-2; V: TRBV5-5; size: many; DNA: TGTGCCAGCGCTCCGTCGGGGGAGCTGTTTTTT; CDR3: CASAPSGELFF
length: 14; D: NA; J: TRBJ1-2; V: TRBV3-1; size: many; DNA: TGTGCCAGCAGCCAAGAACCTGGGGACTATGGCTACACCTTC; CDR3: CASSQEPGDYGYTF
length: 15; D: TRBD1; J: TRBJ1-1; V: TRBV29-1; size: many; DNA: TGCAGCGTTGATGGGACAGGGTGGATGAACACTGAAGCTTTCTTT; CDR3: CSVDGTGWMNTEAFF
length: 16; D: NA; J: TRBJ2-3; V: TRBV18; size: NA; DNA: TGTGCCAGCTCACCACCGAAGGGGGGCCATGGGGATACGCAGTATTTT; CDR3: CASSPPKGGHGDTQYF
length: 15; D: TRBD1; J: TRBJ1-2; V: TRBV6-6; size: many; DNA: TGTGCCAGCAGGGGTTGGACAGGGGGGGACTATGGCTACACCTTC; CDR3: CASRGWTGGDYGYTF
length: 13; D: NA; J: TRBJ1-1; V: TRBV5-8; size: many; DNA: TGTGCCAGCAGCTCGTGGGCGGACGGTGAAGCTTTCTTT; CDR3: CASSSWADGEAFF
length: 15; D: TRBD1; J: TRBJ2-1; V: TRBV15; size: NA; DNA: TGTGCCACCAGCAGAGATCTGGCCAGGGGGAATGAGCAGTTCTTC; CDR3: CATSRDLARGNEQFF
length: 15; D: NA; J: TRBJ1-5; V: TRBV6-9; size: NA; DNA: TGTGCCAGCAGTTGGCAGTGGGCGCTGGGTCAGCCCCAGCATTTT; CDR3: CASSWQWALGQPQHF
length: 16; D: TRBD2; J: TRBJ2-3; V: TRBV3-1; size: NA; DNA: TGTGCCAGCAGCCCTCCCAGCGGGGGCCCCACAGATACGCAGTATTTT; CDR3: CASSPPSGGPTDTQYF
length: 12; D: TRBD1; J: TRBJ1-1; V: TRBV11-3; size: many; DNA: TGTGCCAGCAGCTTGGGACAGGGGCAAGCTTTCTTT; CDR3: CASSLGQGQAFF
length: 16; D: NA; J: TRBJ2-3; V: TRBV11-2; size: many; DNA: TGTGCCAGCAGCTTCAGGGGAGGGGAGGGCACAGATACGCAGTATTTT; CDR3: CASSFRGGEGTDTQYF
length: 15; D: NA; J: TRBJ2-1; V: TRBV12-5; size: few; DNA: TGTGCTAGTACCGGGGGCTCTCTCTCCTACAATGAGCAGTTCTTC; CDR3: CASTGGSLSYNEQFF
length: 13; D: NA; J: TRBJ1-1; V: TRBV7-9; size: few; DNA: TGTGCCAGCAGCCGGCAAATGAACACTGAAGCTTTCTTT; CDR3: CASSRQMNTEAFF
length: 13; D: NA; J: TRBJ1-5; V: TRBV29-1; size: few; DNA: TGCAGCGCTGGGGGGGTGAGCAATCAGCCCCAGCATTTT; CDR3: CSAGGVSNQPQHF
length: 18; D: TRBD1; J: TRBJ1-1; V: TRBV5-1; size: many; DNA: TGCGCCAGCAGCTTCAGGACAGGGGGCGCGGAAAAGGACACTGAAGCTTTCTTT; CDR3: CASSFRTGGAEKDTEAFF
length: 16; D: NA; J: TRBJ2-7; V: TRBV14; size: NA; DNA: TGTGCCAGCAGCCATTCCGGGCGGGGACTCTCCTACGAGCAGTACTTC; CDR3: CASSHSGRGLSYEQYF
length: 13; D: NA; J: TRBJ2-5; V: TRBV7-9; size: few; DNA: TGTGCCAGCAGCCTACCTCCTATAGAGACCCAGTACTTC; CDR3: CASSLPPIETQYF
length: 12; D: NA; J: TRBJ1-4; V: TRBV5-1; size: many; DNA: TGCGCCAGCAGCGGGGAAGGAGAAAAACTGTTTTTT; CDR3: CASSGEGEKLFF
length: 14; D: TRBD1; J: TRBJ1-1; V: TRBV12-3/TRBV12-4; size: many; DNA: TGTGCCAGCGGGGACAGGGGCGGAAACACTGAAGCTTTCTTT; CDR3: CASGDRGGNTEAFF
length: 14; D: NA; J: TRBJ1-1; V: TRBV7-2; size: many; DNA: TGTGCCAGCAGCTTAGGCAGACAGAACACTGAAGCTTTCTTT; CDR3: CASSLGRQNTEAFF
length: 16; D: TRBD1; J: TRBJ2-2; V: TRBV4-1; size: NA; DNA: TGCGCCAGCAGCCAACCCGGGACAGGGAACACCGGGGAGCTGTTTTTT; CDR3: CASSQPGTGNTGELFF
length: 15; D: NA; J: TRBJ1-5; V: TRBV5-4; size: few; DNA: TGTGCCAGCAGCTCACAGGAAGATAGCAATCAGCCCCAGCATTTT; CDR3: CASSSQEDSNQPQHF
length: 14; D: NA; J: TRBJ1-6; V: TRBV12-3/TRBV12-4; size: few; DNA: TGTGCCAGCAGTTTAGAGGGGAGGAATTCACCCCTCCACTTT; CDR3: CASSLEGRNSPLHF
length: 16; D: TRBD2; J: TRBJ2-3; V: TRBV7-2; size: NA; DNA: TGTGCCAGCAGCTTAGGGACTAGCGGGCACACAGATACGCAGTATTTT; CDR3: CASSLGTSGHTDTQYF
length: 13; D: TRBD1; J: TRBJ2-4; V: TRBV20-1; size: many; DNA: TGCAGTGCCACGGGACAGAGAAAAAACATTCAGTACTTC; CDR3: CSATGQRKNIQYF
length: 18; D: NA; J: TRBJ2-7; V: TRBV7-9; size: NA; DNA: TGTGCCAGCAGCTTCCCTCGGGACGCCAGGACCCTACCGCGGGAGCAGTACTTC; CDR3: CASSFPRDARTLPREQYF
length: 13; D: TRBD1; J: TRBJ2-7; V: TRBV19; size: NA; DNA: TGTGCCAGTAGAGGACAGGGGTTCGACGAGCAGTACTTC; CDR3: CASRGQGFDEQYF
length: 14; D: NA; J: TRBJ2-7; V: TRBV6-2/TRBV6-3; size: few; DNA: TGTGCCAGCAGTCCCCCCCAGGGGAACTACGAGCAGTACTTC; CDR3: CASSPPQGNYEQYF
length: 13; D: TRBD1; J: TRBJ1-2; V: TRBV15; size: NA; DNA: TGTGCCACCAGCGTGGGACAGACCTATGGCTACACCTTC; CDR3: CATSVGQTYGYTF
length: 14; D: NA; J: TRBJ1-2; V: TRBV5-1; size: many; DNA: TGCGCCAGCAGCCCTACAGGGTCTCCCTATGGCTACACCTTC; CDR3: CASSPTGSPYGYTF
length: 14; D: NA; J: TRBJ1-6; V: TRBV7-2; size: NA; DNA: TGTGCCAGCAGCTTAAAACGGGATAATTCACCCCTCCACTTT; CDR3: CASSLKRDNSPLHF
length: 13; D: NA; J: TRBJ1-1; V: TRBV9; size: NA; DNA: TGTGCCAGCAGCGTTGAGGAGGGCACTGAAGCTTTCTTT; CDR3: CASSVEEGTEAFF
length: 14; D: NA; J: TRBJ2-5; V: TRBV7-2; size: few; DNA: TGTGCCAGCAGCTTAGGGCCGGGATTGGAGACCCAGTACTTC; CDR3: CASSLGPGLETQYF
length: 14; D: NA; J: TRBJ2-3; V: TRBV12-5; size: few; DNA: TGTGCTAGTGGTTTGGGAATCCAAGTGGATACGCAGTATTTT; CDR3: CASGLGIQVDTQYF
length: 15; D: TRBD1; J: TRBJ2-7; V: TRBV5-4; size: NA; DNA: TGTGCCAGCAGCTTGGATTGGGACAGGGACTACGAGCAGTACTTC; CDR3: CASSLDWDRDYEQYF
length: 12; D: NA; J: TRBJ2-7; V: TRBV20-1; size: NA; DNA: TGCAGTGCGCCGGGTCACTTCTACGAGCAGCACTTC; CDR3: CSAPGHFYEQHF
length: 15; D: NA; J: TRBJ1-3; V: TRBV5-1; size: few; DNA: TGCGCCAGCAGCCCCGACCTAACCTCTGGAAACACCATATATTTT; CDR3: CASSPDLTSGNTIYF